This T cell receptor beta chain was captured by sequencing in a study of blood T cell repertoires in COVID-19. Turning to the study itself: T cells, B-cell-depleted T cells, or PBMCs provided the cDNA or gDNA that served as material.

Study members were between about 18 and 95 years old and lived in 20 to 30 US regions. Cohort assignment relied on participant-reported clinical history. Source study methods: Amplification of reference gene primers provided the estimated nucleated cell counts. TCRdb keeps only in-frame clones here, not all; method: immunoSEQ multiplex PCR. V and J calls and clone size come straight from that table; D and trimming were deduced from the DNA. The data hold some 240,000 clones, with about 85% observed a single time. Germline CDR1 SGHTA, CDR2 FQGNSA. The V end lost 2 bases, the J end lost 5 bases, and 15 bases lay between the germline ends. The CDR3 sequence is 16 residues long.

The V call is TRBV7-2, the J call TRBJ2-2; TRBD2 might be the D (5 bases). Sequenced input: PBMCs or T cells enriched from blood (not recorded which). The source is a woman aged 50 to 60 who had been exposed to COVID-19. The DNA for the CDR3 is TGTGCCAGCAGCTTATACCCGGGGTCGCGAACCGGGGAGCTGTTTTTT. It is translated as CASSLYPGSRTGELFF.